This TCR beta chain was identified during a study of cytomegalovirus exposure and HLA in healthy donors. Germline V gene lookup returns CDR1 SGHNT and CDR2 YENEEA. V lost 5 bases and J lost 7, with 11 bases in between. The CDR3 covers 12 residues. For this clone: The antigen is unknown.

Broader study findings: In vitro assays verified that three CMV-associated chains recognized CMV antigens specifically.

Primers: 60 Vbeta forward and 13 Jbeta reverse. Assay: immunoSEQ multiplex PCR; the TCRdb copy retains only in-frame clones and omits some. The sample has 120,000 to 150,000 clones; roughly three quarters are singletons. The sequence came from a woman between 40 and 50 years old in good health and CMV-seropositive. Sequenced material: PBMCs. This sequence joins TRBV11-3 and TRBJ2-5; D call uncertain. The CDR3 bases are TGTGCCAGCAGCCCACCATCAGGGACCCAGTACTTC. This encodes CASSPPSGTQYF. Looking up the rest from reference TRBV11-3 and TRBJ2-5 gives the full variable domain: EAGVVQSPRYKIIEKKQPVAFWCNPISGHNTLYWYLQNLGQGPELLIRYENEEAVDDSQLPKDRFSAERLKGVDSTLKIQPAELGDSAVYLCASSPPSGTQYFGPGTRLLVL.